The text below deals with one T cell receptor beta chain. What it binds is not known. TCRdb's table, derived via immunoSEQ multiplex PCR, lists solely in-frame clones and lacks some. The table includes about 100,000 clones, 75% to 90% detected once. The data were obtained in a study of PD-1 blockade in classical Hodgkin lymphoma. Study findings and constraints: A significant rise in TCR diversity was seen by C4D1 for CD4+ cells but not for CD8+ cells. Patients who began taking nivolumab under 1 year after ASCT were left out. At baseline, newly diagnosed patients reportedly showed less TCR diversity than healthy donors.

Each patient experienced a relapse that followed autologous stem cell transplantation, and brentuximab vedotin exposure varied. Under best response, outcomes were complete response, partial response or progressive disease. This CDR3 has 14 residues. With V trimmed by 4 bases and J by 5 bases, 6 bases remained unmatched. Per the germline V gene, CDR1 is SGHRS and CDR2 is YFSETQ. This chain connects TRBV5-1 to TRBJ2-5; 9 bases match TRBD1. This specimen was peripheral blood mononuclear cells (PBMCs), taken before the second cycle of nivolumab. This receptor was taken from a human donor with classical Hodgkin lymphoma. The CDR3 nucleotides read TGCGCCAGCAGCCGAACACAGGGGGCGGAGACCCAGTACTTC. Its protein product is CASSRTQGAETQYF.